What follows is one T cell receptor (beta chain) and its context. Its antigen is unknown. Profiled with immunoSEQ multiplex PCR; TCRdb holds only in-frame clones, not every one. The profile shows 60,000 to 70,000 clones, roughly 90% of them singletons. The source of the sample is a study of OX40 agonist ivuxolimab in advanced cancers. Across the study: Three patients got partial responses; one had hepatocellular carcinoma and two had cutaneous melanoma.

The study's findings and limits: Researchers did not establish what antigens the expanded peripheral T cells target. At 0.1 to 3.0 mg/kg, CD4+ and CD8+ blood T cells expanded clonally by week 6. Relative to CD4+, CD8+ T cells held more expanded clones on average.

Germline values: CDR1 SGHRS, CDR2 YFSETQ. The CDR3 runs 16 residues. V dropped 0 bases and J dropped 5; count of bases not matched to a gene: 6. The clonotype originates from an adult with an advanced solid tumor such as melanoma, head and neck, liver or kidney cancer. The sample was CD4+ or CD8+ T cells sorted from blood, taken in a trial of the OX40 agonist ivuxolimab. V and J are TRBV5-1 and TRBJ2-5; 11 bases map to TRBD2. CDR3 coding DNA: TGCGCCAGCAGCTTGGGGACTAGCGGGTTGCGGGAGACCCAGTACTTC. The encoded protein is CASSLGTSGLRETQYF.